The clone carrying this T cell receptor beta chain was picked up a small number of times. V lost 6 bases and J lost 6, with 18 bases in between. The CDR3 is 15 residues long. Unique molecular identifiers were incorporated when the TCRbeta library was constructed. TCRdb used MiXCR to reprocess the PCR reads, holding one entry per CDR3 protein. This table holds some 500,000 distinct CDR3 sequences, around 19% found once. The data derive from a study of T-cell reconstitution after alpha-beta-depleted transplantation in children. The sample consisted of PBMCs from the stem cell graft donor, taken from the stem cell graft. The J gene is TRBJ2-1, the V gene TRBV12-3 or TRBV12-4; D not certain. The sequence was collected from a human donor who donated a stem cell graft to a child with acute lymphoblastic leukemia. CDR3 sequence: CASSTPAPRINEQFF. CDR3 in DNA: TGTGCCAGCAGCACGCCCGCCCCAAGAATCAATGAGCAGTTCTTC.